This TCR beta chain was recorded in a study of blood T cell repertoires in COVID-19. The germline V gene has CDR1 SGHKS and CDR2 YYEKEE (reference sequence). The CDR3 has 14 residues. Trimming removed 3 bases from V and 10 bases from J; junction bases left unmatched: 10. The data were produced by immunoSEQ multiplex PCR, yet TCRdb's version contains in-frame clones alone and is incomplete. Of 100,000 to 150,000 clones in the sample, about 79% were seen once. The V gene is TRBV5-5, the J gene TRBJ2-3, with 8 bases identical to TRBD2. The sample comprised peripheral blood. The TCR originated in a woman in her seventies with acute or convalescent COVID-19. CDR3 DNA sequence: TGTGCCAGCAGCTCCCGGGGACTAGATATTGCGCAGTATTTT. This encodes CASSSRGLDIAQYF.